The present TCR beta chain was sequenced within a study of shared clonotypes between healthy human individuals. This CDR3 contains 15 residues. From germline, CDR1 is SGHNT and CDR2 YENEEA. V was cut by 5 bases and J by 8 bases, with 18 bases left in between. Profiling relied on immunoSEQ multiplex PCR, and the TCRdb table lists in-frame clones only, not all of them. The sample gives roughly 1.4 million clones, approximately 98.5% of which show up once; approximately 0.4% is in the top ten. The sample was naive CD4+ T cells sorted from blood. Noted subset: CD45RA+ positively selected. The V gene is TRBV11-3, the J gene TRBJ2-2; D is possibly TRBD1 (6 bases). The sequence was obtained from a man younger than 45 in good health. This chain's CDR3 is CASSAGQLTNGELFF. The CDR3 DNA is TGTGCCAGCAGCGCAGGACAGCTTACGAATGGGGAGCTGTTTTTT.